The text below deals with one T cell receptor beta chain. The data were obtained in a study of blood T cell dynamics during melanoma immunotherapy. TCRdb keeps only in-frame clones here, not all; method: immunoSEQ multiplex PCR. The table records over 8,500 clones, around 90% of them present only once. The time point is: pre-treatment baseline. V was shortened by 5 bases and J by 2 bases, with 16 bases between the two germline ends. Germline CDR1 SGHAT, CDR2 FQDESV (reference sequence). CDR3 length: 15 amino acids. The material was blood, obtained from a patient treated with checkpoint blockade. The TCR was taken from a human donor with melanoma. The rearrangement uses TRBV11-1 and TRBJ2-7; no clear D gene. The CDR3 region has the DNA TGTGCCAGCAGCCCCTGGCAGGCAGGCCCCTACGAGCAGTACTTC. This codes for CASSPWQAGPYEQYF.